The present TCR beta chain was sequenced within a study of blood T cells in healthy people across ages. Study outcomes and limitations: A greater number of naive CD4+ cells and higher diversity distinguished long-lived donors from aged donors. A conclusive naive versus antigen-experienced comparison was prevented by the unsorted PBMCs. Observed TCR beta diversity per million T cells went down as age went up. This fall followed a roughly linear course with age.

Many counts were recorded for this clonotype. Its antigen remains unknown. A second PCR of about 7 to 12 cycles used a sample-barcoded 5' primer and a J-beta primer mix. TCRdb used MiXCR to reprocess the 5' RACE reads, holding one entry per CDR3 protein. This table has just under 750,000 distinct CDR3 sequences, 22% appearing once. Germline V CDR1 and CDR2: GTSNPN, SVGIG (reference sequence). Trimming took off 2 bases at V and 4 bases at J, with 11 bases between the two ends. The CDR3 sequence is 14 residues long. The V and J genes are TRBV30 and TRBJ1-4, with D possibly matching TRBD1 (5 bases). The clonotype originates from a man aged 70-80 years in good health. The source material was blood. CDR3 loop: CAWSPGPYNEKLFF. The CDR3 nucleotides read TGTGCCTGGAGTCCGGGACCCTATAATGAAAAACTGTTTTTT.